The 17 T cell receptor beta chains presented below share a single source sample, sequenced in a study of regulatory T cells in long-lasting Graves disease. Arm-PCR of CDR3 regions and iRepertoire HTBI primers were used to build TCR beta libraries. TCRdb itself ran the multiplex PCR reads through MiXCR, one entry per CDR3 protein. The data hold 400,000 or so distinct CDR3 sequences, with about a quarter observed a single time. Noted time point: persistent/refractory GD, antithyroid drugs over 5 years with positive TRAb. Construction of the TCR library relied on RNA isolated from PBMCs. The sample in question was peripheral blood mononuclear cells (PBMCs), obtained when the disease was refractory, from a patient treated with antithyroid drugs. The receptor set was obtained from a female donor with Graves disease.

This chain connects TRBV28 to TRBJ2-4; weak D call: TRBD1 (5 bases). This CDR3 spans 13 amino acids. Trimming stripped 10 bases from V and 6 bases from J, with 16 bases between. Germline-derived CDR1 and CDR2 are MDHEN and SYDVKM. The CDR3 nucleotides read TGTGCCACCTTAGCAGGGTCTGGAAACATTCAGTACTTC. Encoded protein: CATLAGSGNIQYF. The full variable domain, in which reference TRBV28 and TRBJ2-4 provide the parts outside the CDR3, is DVKVTQSSRYLVKRTGEKVFLECVQDMDHENMFWYRQDPGLGLRLIYFSYDVKMKEKGDIPEGYSVSREKKERFSLILESASTNQTSMYLCATLAGSGNIQYFGAGTRLSVL.

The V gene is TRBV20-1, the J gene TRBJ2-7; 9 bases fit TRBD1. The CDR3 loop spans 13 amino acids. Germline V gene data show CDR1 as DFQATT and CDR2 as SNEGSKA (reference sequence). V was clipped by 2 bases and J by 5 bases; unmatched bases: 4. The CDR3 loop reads CSARRDRAHEQYF. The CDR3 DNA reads TGCAGTGCTAGACGGGACAGGGCCCACGAGCAGTACTTC.

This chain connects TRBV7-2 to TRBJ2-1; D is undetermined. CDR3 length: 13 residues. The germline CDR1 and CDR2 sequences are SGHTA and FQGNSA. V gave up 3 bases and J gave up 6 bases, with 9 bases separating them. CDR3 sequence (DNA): TGTGCCAGCAGCTTTATAGACGTCAATGAGCAGTTCTTC. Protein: CASSFIDVNEQFF.

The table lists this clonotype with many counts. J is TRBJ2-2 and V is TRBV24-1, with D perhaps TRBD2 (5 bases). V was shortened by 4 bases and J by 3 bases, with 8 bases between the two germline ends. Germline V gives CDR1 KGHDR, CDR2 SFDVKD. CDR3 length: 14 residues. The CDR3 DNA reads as TGTGCCACCAGTGAGGTGAGGGACACCGGGGAGCTGTTTTTT. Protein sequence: CATSEVRDTGELFF.

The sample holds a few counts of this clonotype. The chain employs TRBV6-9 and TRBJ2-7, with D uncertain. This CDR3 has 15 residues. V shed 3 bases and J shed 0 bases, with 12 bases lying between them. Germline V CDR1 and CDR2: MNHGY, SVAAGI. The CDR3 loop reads CASSYTAASSYEQYF. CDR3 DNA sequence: TGTGCCAGCAGTTACACGGCGGCGAGCTCCTACGAGCAGTACTTC.

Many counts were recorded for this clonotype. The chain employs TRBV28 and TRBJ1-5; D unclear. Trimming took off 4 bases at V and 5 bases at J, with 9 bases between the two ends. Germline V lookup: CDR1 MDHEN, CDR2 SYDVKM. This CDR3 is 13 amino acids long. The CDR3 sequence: CASSSTLYQPQHF. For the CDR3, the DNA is TGTGCCAGCAGTTCGACCCTTTATCAGCCCCAGCATTTT.

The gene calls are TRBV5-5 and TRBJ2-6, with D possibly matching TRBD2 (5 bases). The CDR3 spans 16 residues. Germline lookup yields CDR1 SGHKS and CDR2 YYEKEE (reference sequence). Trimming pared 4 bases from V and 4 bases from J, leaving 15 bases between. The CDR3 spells CASSPSRAEGANVLTF. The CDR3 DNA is TGTGCCAGCAGCCCGTCGCGGGCTGAGGGGGCCAACGTCCTGACTTTC.

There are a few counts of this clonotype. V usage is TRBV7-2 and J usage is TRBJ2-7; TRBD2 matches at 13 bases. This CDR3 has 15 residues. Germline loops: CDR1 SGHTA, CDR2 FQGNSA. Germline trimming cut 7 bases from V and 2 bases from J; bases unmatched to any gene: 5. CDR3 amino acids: CASKWTSGSPYEQYF. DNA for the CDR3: TGTGCCAGCAAATGGACTAGCGGGAGCCCCTACGAGCAGTACTTC.

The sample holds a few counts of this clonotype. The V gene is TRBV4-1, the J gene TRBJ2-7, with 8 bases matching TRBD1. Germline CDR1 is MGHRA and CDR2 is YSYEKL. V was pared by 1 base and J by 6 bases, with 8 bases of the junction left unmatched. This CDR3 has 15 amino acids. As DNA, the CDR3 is TGCGCCAGCAGCCAAGGACAGGGGTCGAGCTTCGAGCAGTACTTC. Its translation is CASSQGQGSSFEQYF.

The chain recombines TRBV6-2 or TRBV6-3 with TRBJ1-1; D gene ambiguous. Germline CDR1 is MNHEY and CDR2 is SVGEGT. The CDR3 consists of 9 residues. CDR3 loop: CAVGPEAFF. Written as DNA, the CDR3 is TGTGCAGTCGGACCTGAAGCTTTCTTT.

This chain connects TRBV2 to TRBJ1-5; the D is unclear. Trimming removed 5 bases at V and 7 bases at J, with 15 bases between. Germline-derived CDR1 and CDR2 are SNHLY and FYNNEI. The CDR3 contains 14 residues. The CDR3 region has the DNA TGTGCCAGCAGTTGGACGGACGCTTGGCAGCCCCAGCATTTT. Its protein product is CASSWTDAWQPQHF.

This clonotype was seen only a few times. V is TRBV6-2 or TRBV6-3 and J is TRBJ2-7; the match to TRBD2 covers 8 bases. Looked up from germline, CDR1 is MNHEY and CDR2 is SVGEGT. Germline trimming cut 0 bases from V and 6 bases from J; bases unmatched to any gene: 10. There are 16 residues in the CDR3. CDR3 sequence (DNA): TGTGCCAGCAGTTACTCGGGACTAGAAAATGCGTCCGAGCAGTACTTC. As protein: CASSYSGLENASEQYF.

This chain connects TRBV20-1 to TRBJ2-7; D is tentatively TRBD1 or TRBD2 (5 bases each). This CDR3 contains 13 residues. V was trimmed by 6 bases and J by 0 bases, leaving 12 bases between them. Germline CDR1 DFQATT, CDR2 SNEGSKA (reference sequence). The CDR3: CSAGDLNSYEQYF. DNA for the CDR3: TGCAGTGCGGGGGACCTAAACTCCTACGAGCAGTACTTC.

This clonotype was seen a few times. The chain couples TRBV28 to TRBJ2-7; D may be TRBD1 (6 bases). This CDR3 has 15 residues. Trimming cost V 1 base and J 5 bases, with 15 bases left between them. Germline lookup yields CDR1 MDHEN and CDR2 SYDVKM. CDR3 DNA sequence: TGTGCCAGCAGTTTATATTGGGACAAAAGGGACGAGCAGTACTTC. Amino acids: CASSLYWDKRDEQYF.

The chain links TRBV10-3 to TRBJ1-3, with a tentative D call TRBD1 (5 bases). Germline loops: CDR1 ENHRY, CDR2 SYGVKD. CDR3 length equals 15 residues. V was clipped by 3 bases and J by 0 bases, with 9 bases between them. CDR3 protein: CAISDMGPSGNTIYF. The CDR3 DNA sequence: TGTGCCATCAGTGACATGGGGCCCTCTGGAAACACCATATATTTT.

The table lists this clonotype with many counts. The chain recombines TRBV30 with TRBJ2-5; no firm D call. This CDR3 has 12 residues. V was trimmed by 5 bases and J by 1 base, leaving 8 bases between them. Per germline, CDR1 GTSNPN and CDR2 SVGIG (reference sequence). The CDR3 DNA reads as TGTGCCTGGGATTCAGTCCAAGAGACCCAGTACTTC. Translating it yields CAWDSVQETQYF.

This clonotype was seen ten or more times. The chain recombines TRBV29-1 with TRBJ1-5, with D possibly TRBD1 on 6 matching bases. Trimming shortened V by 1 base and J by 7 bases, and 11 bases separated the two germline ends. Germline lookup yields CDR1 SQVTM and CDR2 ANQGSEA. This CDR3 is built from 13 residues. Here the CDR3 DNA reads TGCAGCGTTGAAGTCCGCCAGGGGCAGCCCCAGCATTTT. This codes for CSVEVRQGQPQHF.